This T cell receptor (beta chain) came from a study of CD8 T cells in Susac syndrome. Germline lookup yields CDR1 LGHDT and CDR2 YNNKEL (reference sequence). The V and J ends lost 3 bases and 1 base respectively, with 3 bases between them. This CDR3 comprises 13 residues. Random hexamers served to reverse transcribe roughly 0.45 to 1 ug RNA. TCRdb re-derived calls from the immunoSEQ multiplex PCR reads in MiXCR, one entry per CDR3 protein. The data hold about 150,000 distinct CDR3 sequences, with over 95% observed a single time. High-throughput TCR beta sequencing covered peripheral CD8+ and CD4+ T cells. Negative isolation was applied to CD8+ and CD4+ T cells, and FACS enrichment was applied to TEMRA cells.

The source material was CD8+ T cells from PBMCs. The clonotype originates from a human donor with multiple sclerosis. V usage is TRBV3-1 and J usage is TRBJ2-2; D is uncertain. Here the CDR3 reads CASSHQNTGELFF. DNA for the CDR3: TGTGCCAGCAGCCACCAGAACACCGGGGAGCTGTTTTTT. The entire variable domain, with the rest obtained from reference TRBV3-1 and TRBJ2-2, is as follows: DTAVSQTPKYLVTQMGNDKSIKCEQNLGHDTMYWYKQDSKKFLKIMFSYNNKELIINETVPNRFSPKSPDKAHLNLHINSLELGDSAVYFCASSHQNTGELFFGEGSRLTVL.